This TCR beta chain was obtained from a study of radiotherapy plus CTLA-4 blockade in lung cancer. Study information: Objective responses were seen in more than 15% of patients, disease control in around 31%.

TCRdb's copy holds only in-frame clones and misses some; the assay was immunoSEQ multiplex PCR. The repertoire holds tens of thousands of clones, with about 80% as singletons. Notes on this clone: What it binds is unknown.

Study results and caveats: Researchers report tumor-derived TCR clones expanding in blood after radiotherapy plus ipilimumab.

Looked up from germline, CDR1 is MNHNY and CDR2 is SVGAGI (reference sequence). The CDR3 runs 16 residues. V was trimmed by 6 bases and J by 5 bases, leaving 20 bases between them. Sequencing was performed on peripheral blood, taken from a patient treated with radiotherapy plus ipilimumab. This TCR was recovered from a human donor with non-small cell lung cancer who had a partial response to radiotherapy plus ipilimumab. The gene calls are TRBV6-6 and TRBJ2-1, with D possibly matching TRBD1 (6 bases). The CDR3 loop is CASSLNRDTPNNEQFF. In DNA form, the CDR3 reads TGTGCCAGCAGCCTTAACCGGGACACCCCCAACAATGAGCAGTTCTTC.